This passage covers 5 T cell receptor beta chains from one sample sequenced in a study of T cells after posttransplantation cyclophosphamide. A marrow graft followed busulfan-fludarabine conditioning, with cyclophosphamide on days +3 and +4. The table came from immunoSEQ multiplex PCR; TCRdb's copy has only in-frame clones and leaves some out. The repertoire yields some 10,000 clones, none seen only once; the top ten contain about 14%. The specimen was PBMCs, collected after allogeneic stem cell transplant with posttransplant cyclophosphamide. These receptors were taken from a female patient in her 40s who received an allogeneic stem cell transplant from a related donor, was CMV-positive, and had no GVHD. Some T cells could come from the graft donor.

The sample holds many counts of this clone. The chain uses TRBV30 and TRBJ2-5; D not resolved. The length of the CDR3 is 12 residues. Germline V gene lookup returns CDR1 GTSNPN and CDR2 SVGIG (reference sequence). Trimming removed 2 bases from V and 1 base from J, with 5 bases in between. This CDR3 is CAWSLAQETQYF. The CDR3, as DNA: TGTGCCTGGAGTTTAGCCCAAGAGACCCAGTACTTC.

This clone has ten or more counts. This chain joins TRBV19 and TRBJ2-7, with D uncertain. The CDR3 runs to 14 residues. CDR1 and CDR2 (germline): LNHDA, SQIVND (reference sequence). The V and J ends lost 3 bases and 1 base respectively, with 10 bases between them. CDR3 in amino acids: CASSILLQSYEQYF. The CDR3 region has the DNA TGTGCCAGTAGTATCCTTCTACAGTCCTACGAGCAGTACTTC. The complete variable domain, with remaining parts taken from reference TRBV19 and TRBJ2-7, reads DGGITQSPKYLFRKEGQNVTLSCEQNLNHDAMYWYRQDPGQGLRLIYYSQIVNDFQKGDIAEGYSVSREKKESFPLTVTSAQKNPTAFYLCASSILLQSYEQYFGPGTRLTVT.

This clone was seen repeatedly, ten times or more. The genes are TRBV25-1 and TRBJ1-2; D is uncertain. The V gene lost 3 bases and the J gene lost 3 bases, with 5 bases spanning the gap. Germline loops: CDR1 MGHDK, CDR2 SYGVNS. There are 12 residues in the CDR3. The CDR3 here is CASSDPYYGYTF. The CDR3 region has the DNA TGTGCCAGCAGTGATCCCTACTATGGCTACACCTTC.

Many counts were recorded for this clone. For the CDR3, the DNA is TGTGCCAGTAGTTGGCGGACAGGGCAAGAGACCCAGTACTTC. Protein sequence: CASSWRTGQETQYF. The chain joins TRBV19 to TRBJ2-5; 8 bases agree with TRBD1. CDR1 and CDR2 from the germline V gene are LNHDA and SQIVND (reference sequence). This CDR3 is built from 14 residues. Trimming cost V 5 bases and J 2 bases; bases outside gene matches: 4.

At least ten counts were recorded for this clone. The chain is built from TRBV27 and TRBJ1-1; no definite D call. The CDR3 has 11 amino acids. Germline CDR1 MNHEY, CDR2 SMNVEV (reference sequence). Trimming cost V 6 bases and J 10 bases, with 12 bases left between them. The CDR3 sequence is CASRYRERAFF. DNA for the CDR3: TGTGCCAGCAGGTACCGGGAGAGAGCTTTCTTT.